Listed below are T cell receptor beta chains from one sample, sequenced in a study of glioma-infiltrating T cells. TCRdb reprocessed the multiplex PCR reads via MiXCR and lists one record per CDR3 protein. The sample comprises under 20,000 distinct CDR3 sequences, more than 45% of which are singletons, and 35% to 45% rests with the top ten. The sequencing input was glioma tissue, nonneoplastic brain tissue, or PBMCs (not recorded which). These receptors came from a human donor with low-grade glioma or glioblastoma, undergoing nonglioma brain surgery, or in good health (not recorded which). Both conserved end residues are part of each CDR3. A D gene is named only where the DNA matches it firmly. The size entry is marked missing in some rows and otherwise reads once, few, many or a size class.

v_call	j_call	clone_size	d_call	cdr3_aa	cdr3_nt
TRBV27	TRBJ1-5	few	-	CASRTPNQPQHF	TGTGCCAGCCGGACCCCCAATCAGCCCCAGCATTTT
TRBV20-1	TRBJ1-2	-	-	CSAEDIRGEGYTF	TGCAGTGCTGAGGACATCCGCGGAGAGGGCTACACCTTC
TRBV4-3	TRBJ1-2	-	-	CANSQDGQAINYGYTF	TGCGCCAACAGCCAAGACGGGCAGGCCATTAACTATGGCTACACCTTC
TRBV6-5	TRBJ1-4	-	TRBD1	CASSYTGGLGKLFF	TGTGCCAGCAGTTATACAGGGGGCCTGGGAAAACTGTTTTTT
TRBV28	TRBJ2-1	-	TRBD2	CASRTAGVSSYNEQFF	TGTGCCAGCAGAACAGCGGGGGTGAGCTCCTACAATGAGCAGTTCTTC
TRBV20-1	TRBJ2-5	-	TRBD1	CSARPGTGVETQYF	TGCAGTGCCAGGCCCGGGACAGGGGTTGAGACCCAGTACTTC
TRBV27	TRBJ1-1	-	-	CASSHMTGGMTEAFF	TGTGCCAGCAGTCATATGACGGGAGGGATGACTGAAGCTTTCTTT
TRBV4-1	TRBJ1-5	-	-	CASSQRYIPSNQPQHF	TGCGCCAGCAGCCAACGATACATTCCTAGCAATCAGCCCCAGCATTTT
TRBV19	TRBJ1-1	-	-	CASSIWGESTEAFF	TGTGCCAGTAGTATTTGGGGCGAGAGCACTGAAGCTTTCTTT
TRBV6-2/TRBV6-3	TRBJ2-3	-	-	CASSPSAGTATTQYF	TGTGCCAGCAGTCCCTCAGCGGGTACGGCGACTACGCAGTATTTT
TRBV5-1	TRBJ1-5	-	-	CASSLAGRFNQPQHF	TGCGCCAGCAGCTTGGCAGGACGGTTCAATCAGCCCCAGCATTTT
TRBV6-1	TRBJ1-2	few	TRBD1	CASNNPTGPRGYTF	TGTGCCAGCAATAACCCGACAGGGCCCCGAGGCTACACCTTC
TRBV6-2/TRBV6-3	TRBJ2-7	-	TRBD2	CSSAGGQFNEQYF	TGTTCCAGTGCGGGGGGCCAGTTTAACGAGCAGTACTTC
TRBV27	TRBJ2-7	-	TRBD1	CASSSRTGSYEQYF	TGTGCCAGCAGTTCCAGGACAGGGTCCTACGAGCAGTACTTC
TRBV6-2/TRBV6-3	TRBJ2-3	-	TRBD2	CASSQYAGGPGF	TGTGCCAGCAGTCAGTACGCGGGAGGGCCCGGTTTT
TRBV18	TRBJ2-3	once	-	CASSTNYSTDTQYF	TGTGCCAGCTCAACGAATTATAGCACAGATACGCAGTATTTT
TRBV6-2/TRBV6-3	TRBJ1-5	once	-	CASSFATSQPQHF	TGTGCCAGCAGTTTTGCGACGAGTCAGCCCCAGCATTTT
TRBV2	TRBJ1-1	-	-	CASTRTGNTEAFF	TGTGCCAGCACCCGGACGGGGAACACTGAAGCTTTCTTT
TRBV10-3	TRBJ1-5	-	-	CAISSGSNQPQHF	TGTGCCATCAGTTCAGGAAGCAATCAGCCCCAGCATTTT
TRBV28	TRBJ2-3	few	TRBD2	CASSPGTTGLDTQYF	TGTGCCAGCAGTCCCGGGACTACCGGTCTAGATACGCAGTATTTT
TRBV20-1	TRBJ1-1	-	-	CSAQGNTEAFF	TGCAGTGCCCAGGGGAACACTGAAGCTTTCTTT
TRBV7-3	TRBJ2-2	-	TRBD1	CASSFQDRANTGELFF	TGTGCCAGCAGCTTCCAAGACAGGGCCAACACCGGGGAGCTGTTTTTT
TRBV7-9	TRBJ1-1	-	-	CASSLQPPRIEAFF	TGTGCCAGCAGCCTACAGCCGCCTAGGATTGAAGCTTTCTTT
TRBV20-1	TRBJ1-2	-	-	CSARPTGDYGYTF	TGCAGTGCTAGACCTACAGGAGACTATGGCTACACCTTC
TRBV7-3	TRBJ2-3	-	-	CASSSQWGDTQYF	TGTGCCAGCAGCTCCCAGTGGGGGGATACGCAGTATTTT
TRBV3-1	TRBJ2-1	medium-sized	-	CASSRTNNEQFF	TGTGCCAGCAGCCGTACAAACAATGAGCAGTTCTTC
TRBV20-1	TRBJ2-1	-	TRBD2	CSARGTSRANEQFF	TGCAGTGCTAGAGGGACTAGCCGCGCCAATGAGCAGTTCTTC
TRBV6-1	TRBJ1-1	-	-	CASSPTPNTEAFF	TGTGCCAGCAGTCCGACCCCGAACACTGAAGCTTTCTTT
TRBV6-2/TRBV6-3	TRBJ1-1	-	-	CASSLVGNTEAFF	TGTGCCAGCAGTTTAGTAGGGAACACTGAAGCTTTCTTT
TRBV6-2/TRBV6-3	TRBJ2-7	-	-	CASSPTQGREQYF	TGTGCCAGCAGTCCTACCCAGGGGCGCGAGCAGTACTTC
TRBV20-1	TRBJ2-7	-	-	CSAAGTFAYEQYF	TGCAGTGCTGCCGGGACGTTTGCCTACGAGCAGTACTTC
TRBV6-2/TRBV6-3	TRBJ1-5	few	-	CASSYRGWNQPQHF	TGTGCCAGCAGTTACAGGGGCTGGAATCAGCCCCAGCATTTT
TRBV6-2/TRBV6-3	TRBJ2-7	few	TRBD1	CASRQPGQGVRQYF	TGTGCCAGCAGACAACCGGGACAGGGGGTACGGCAGTACTTC
TRBV7-8	TRBJ2-5	-	TRBD2	CASSWALAGAGTQYF	TGTGCCAGCAGCTGGGCGCTAGCGGGTGCGGGGACCCAGTACTTC
TRBV6-2/TRBV6-3	TRBJ2-1	-	TRBD2	CASSSPGTSSYNEQFF	TGTGCCAGCAGTTCCCCCGGGACTAGCTCCTACAATGAGCAGTTCTTC
TRBV7-2	TRBJ2-1	-	TRBD2	CASSPLTSGGRGEQFF	TGTGCCAGCAGCCCCTTGACTAGCGGGGGGCGAGGTGAGCAGTTCTTC
TRBV20-1	TRBJ2-7	-	-	CSARSDREAYF	TGCAGTGCTAGGTCCGACAGGGAGGCGTACTTC
TRBV20-1	TRBJ2-5	-	TRBD1	CSARWGQGLGEAQYF	TGCAGTGCTCGCTGGGGACAGGGGCTCGGAGAGGCCCAGTACTTC
TRBV2	TRBJ2-5	-	-	CASTFPEFLQETQYF	TGTGCCAGCACCTTTCCGGAGTTTCTTCAAGAGACCCAGTACTTC
TRBV20-1	TRBJ1-5	many	TRBD1	CSAITGVSSNQPQHF	TGCAGTGCAATTACAGGGGTGAGTAGCAATCAGCCCCAGCATTTT
TRBV7-2	TRBJ2-7	many	-	CASSLTGSSSYEQYF	TGTGCCAGCAGCCTTACAGGGTCGAGCTCCTACGAGCAGTACTTC